The 24 T cell receptor beta chains listed next were all sequenced from one sample in a study of PD-1 blockade in classical Hodgkin lymphoma. Sample time point: newly diagnosed, previously untreated cHL patient sample. Magnetic negative selection of thawed PBMCs was the method by which CD4+ T cells were purified. Only in-frame clones appear in the TCRdb table, and some are missing; sequencing was by immunoSEQ multiplex PCR. This table holds over 25,000 clones, more than 80% found once. Sequencing used CD4+ T cells from blood. Every receptor here comes from a human donor with classical Hodgkin lymphoma.

This clone was detected once. The chain links TRBV19 to TRBJ1-4, with 8 bases that match TRBD1. V gave up 3 bases and J gave up 11 bases; unmatched junction bases: 5. Germline V gene sequence: CDR1 LNHDA, CDR2 SQIVND (reference sequence). The length of the CDR3 is 13 residues. The CDR3 reads CASSILSGGKLFF. The CDR3 DNA is TGTGCCAGTAGTATCCTTTCAGGGGGCAAACTGTTTTTT.

The rearrangement joins TRBV4-1 to TRBJ2-2; D not certain. The germline CDR1 and CDR2 sequences are MGHRA and YSYEKL. CDR3 length: 14 amino acids. Trimming cost V 0 bases and J 6 bases, with 8 bases left between them. The CDR3 nucleotides are TGCGCCAGCAGCCAAGAACGGGTGCCCGGGGAGCTGTTTTTT. Protein sequence: CASSQERVPGELFF.

This chain joins TRBV11-2 and TRBJ2-7; D is ambiguous. The CDR3 totals 15 residues. The V gene's germline CDR1 is SGHAT and CDR2 FQNNGV. Trimming removed 5 bases from V and 2 bases from J, with 16 bases in between. CDR3 nucleotides: TGTGCCAGCAGCCCTTCGACAATCCCAACCTACGAGCAGTACTTC. Encoded protein: CASSPSTIPTYEQYF.

The genes are TRBV6-5 and TRBJ1-1; perhaps TRBD1 as D (6 bases). V lost 6 bases and J 5 bases, leaving 10 bases between the germline ends. Per germline, CDR1 MNHEY and CDR2 SVGAGI. The CDR3 spans 12 residues. In DNA form, the CDR3 reads TGTGCCAGCAGCCGAGGGGGGACTGAAGCTTTCTTT. Translation: CASSRGGTEAFF.

The J gene is TRBJ2-7, the V gene TRBV29-1; D gene ambiguous. Trimming took off 0 bases at V and 9 bases at J, with 15 bases between the two ends. The CDR3 loop spans 13 amino acids. Germline CDR1 reads SQVTM; CDR2 reads ANQGSEA. The CDR3 spells CSVEDRALGGQYF. CDR3 nucleotide sequence: TGCAGCGTTGAAGATAGGGCGTTGGGCGGGCAGTACTTC.

This rearrangement joins TRBV9 to TRBJ2-1; TRBD2 agrees at 14 bases. The V and J ends lost 4 bases and 5 bases, in that order; junction bases with no gene match: 8. The CDR3 loop spans 17 amino acids. The germline V gene encodes CDR1 SGDLS and CDR2 YYNGEE. CDR3 sequence: CASSPGGLAGGNNEQFF. The CDR3 DNA follows: TGTGCCAGCAGCCCCGGAGGACTAGCGGGAGGCAACAATGAGCAGTTCTTC.

V gene TRBV7-2 combines with J gene TRBJ1-1; D might be TRBD1 (5 bases). The V gene lost 0 bases and the J gene lost 2 bases, with 7 bases spanning the gap. CDR3 length equals 14 residues. Germline V gives CDR1 SGHTA, CDR2 FQGNSA. CDR3 in DNA: TGTGCCAGCAGCTTAGCAGGGGTCAACACTGAAGCTTTCTTT. This sequence encodes CASSLAGVNTEAFF.

V and J are TRBV6-5 and TRBJ1-3; D remains unclear. Germline-derived CDR1 and CDR2 are MNHEY and SVGAGI. The CDR3 loop spans 15 amino acids. V gave up 0 bases and J gave up 6 bases, with 12 bases separating them. CDR3: CASSYSFRRPNTIYF. The CDR3 DNA reads as TGTGCCAGCAGTTACTCATTCCGCAGACCAAACACCATATATTTT.

This clone came up once. The chain links TRBV5-4 to TRBJ2-2; D uncertain. CDR1 is SGHNT, CDR2 YYREEE, per germline (reference sequence). The V end was cut by 6 bases, the J end by 5 bases, with 11 bases between. This CDR3 is built from 13 residues. CDR3 loop: CASTLTNTGELFF. The DNA for the CDR3 is TGTGCCAGCACTTTGACCAATACCGGGGAGCTGTTTTTT.

The rearrangement links TRBV11-3 to TRBJ1-1; 9 bases are shared with TRBD1. Losses at the gene ends were 3 bases for V and 0 bases for J; bases not matched to a gene: 11. This CDR3 spans 18 amino acids. Germline V gene lookup returns CDR1 SGHNT and CDR2 YENEEA. In nucleotides, the CDR3 is TGTGCCAGCAGCTTCCCCGGGACAGGGTTGATGATGAACACTGAAGCTTTCTTT. Translated: CASSFPGTGLMMNTEAFF.

This clone was detected once. The chain combines TRBV5-1 with TRBJ2-1, with 12 nucleotides matching TRBD2. Germline CDR1 SGHRS, CDR2 YFSETQ. The junction had 7 bases not matched to a gene; V was cut back by 7 bases and J by 8 bases. The CDR3 is 14 residues long. CDR3 nucleotides: TGCGCCAGCCAGACTAGCGGGAGTGGAGATGAGCAGTTCTTC. Amino acids: CASQTSGSGDEQFF.

The chain recombines TRBV7-2 with TRBJ1-1; tentative D call: TRBD1 (5 bases). The CDR3 is 15 amino acids. Deletions cut 6 bases from V and 3 bases from J, with 17 bases between. Per germline, CDR1 SGHTA and CDR2 FQGNSA. The CDR3 region has the DNA TGTGCCAGCAGACTTAAGGGGATTCGATACACTGAAGCTTTCTTT. Amino acid sequence: CASRLKGIRYTEAFF.

A note on this clone: Germline is not matched at one junction end, which may reflect a read error. The V and J genes are TRBV28 and TRBJ2-7; possibly TRBD2 for D (5 bases). This CDR3 is 14 amino acids long. The V gene's germline CDR1 is MDHEN and CDR2 SYDVKM. The CDR3 nucleotides read TGTGCAAGCAAAACCGCGGGTGGTTTCTACGAGCAGTACTTC. This codes for CASKTAGGFYEQYF.

In regard to this clone: One junction end does not reproduce the germline sequence, and a read error may be involved. This chain connects TRBV10-3 to TRBJ1-3, with a possible D match to TRBD1 (6 bases). This CDR3 is built from 12 residues. The germline gives CDR1 ENHRY, CDR2 SYGVKD. In nucleotides, the CDR3 is TGTGCCGTCAGGGGCTCTGGAAACACCATATATTTT. It translates to CAVRGSGNTIYF.

The V and J genes are TRBV7-2 and TRBJ1-2; D is unclear. Germline V gene sequence: CDR1 SGHTA, CDR2 FQGNSA. Trimming pared 5 bases from V and 4 bases from J, leaving 8 bases between. CDR3 size: 12 residues. The DNA of the CDR3 is TGTGCCAGCAGCCCAGACCTCTATGGCTACACCTTC. Residues: CASSPDLYGYTF.

This sequence joins TRBV23-1 and TRBJ2-5, with unresolved D. TRBV23-1 is an ORF for which the function is uncertain. V was pared by 6 bases and J by 5 bases, with 13 bases between. CDR3 size: 13 residues. The CDR3 is CASSPIRRETQYF. CDR3 DNA sequence: TGCGCCAGCAGCCCAATAAGACGGGAGACCCAGTACTTC.

The chain joins TRBV7-2 to TRBJ2-5; 9 nucleotides line up with TRBD1. The CDR3 is 15 amino acids. Looked up from germline, CDR1 is SGHTA and CDR2 is FQGNSA. V lost 2 bases and J lost 11; bases outside the gene matches: 12. The CDR3 sequence is CASSLTGQGTGEQYF. The CDR3 nucleotides read TGTGCCAGCAGCTTAACGGGACAGGGTACAGGGGAGCAGTACTTC.

J is TRBJ2-2 and V is TRBV13; the match to TRBD2 covers 12 bases. CDR1 and CDR2 (germline): PRHDT, FYEKMQ (reference sequence). Trimming cost V 5 bases and J 6 bases; bases outside gene matches: 10. This CDR3 spans 17 amino acids. The CDR3 sequence: CASSGPSGRALAGELFF. CDR3 in DNA: TGTGCCAGCAGCGGACCTAGCGGGAGGGCCTTGGCCGGGGAGCTGTTTTTT.

The V call is TRBV28, the J call TRBJ2-7; the D gene is possibly TRBD1 (6 bases). The germline V gene has CDR1 MDHEN and CDR2 SYDVKM. V was clipped by 5 bases and J by 3 bases, with 14 bases between them. CDR3 length equals 14 residues. The CDR3 region is CASSQDRIYYEQYF. CDR3 nucleotides: TGTGCCAGCAGTCAGGACAGAATTTACTACGAGCAGTACTTC.

In nucleotides, the CDR3 is TGTGCCAGCAGCTTAGAACTAGCGGGGTACAATGAGCAGTTCTTC. The encoded protein is CASSLELAGYNEQFF. This chain connects TRBV7-2 to TRBJ2-1, with 10 bases fitting TRBD2. Germline loops: CDR1 SGHTA, CDR2 FQGNSA. This CDR3 has 15 residues. V lost 1 base and J lost 4; bases outside the gene matches: 1. Full variable domain (missing parts from reference TRBV7-2 and TRBJ2-1): GAGVSQSPSNKVTEKGKDVELRCDPISGHTALYWYRQSLGQGLEFLIYFQGNSAPDKSGLPSDRFSAERTGGSVSTLTIQRTQQEDSAVYLCASSLELAGYNEQFFGPGTRLTVL.

This chain's CDR3 is CASSFRQGIVRDIQYF. CDR3 in DNA: TGTGCCAGCAGCTTTAGACAGGGTATTGTGAGGGACATTCAGTACTTC. The chain has TRBV5-4 and TRBJ2-4, with TRBD1 matching over 7 bases. Trimming took 2 bases from V and 8 from J; bases not matched to a gene: 13. CDR1 SGHNT and CDR2 YYREEE come from the germline V gene (reference sequence). This CDR3 spans 16 amino acids.

The genes are TRBV7-2 and TRBJ2-5, with 7 bases fitting TRBD1. CDR1 and CDR2 (germline): SGHTA, FQGNSA. The CDR3 length is 13 residues. Germline trimming cut 7 bases from V and 5 bases from J; bases unmatched to any gene: 7. This chain's CDR3 is CASTPDRMETQYF. The CDR3 DNA sequence: TGTGCCAGCACCCCGGACAGGATGGAGACCCAGTACTTC.

V is TRBV18 and J is TRBJ2-7; a possible D gene is TRBD2 (5 bases). The CDR3 length is 19 residues. Germline V gene data show CDR1 as KGHSH and CDR2 as LQKENI. The V end was cut by 6 bases, the J end by 2 bases, with 29 bases between. CDR3 protein: CASSPNTHTSGVGTYEQYF. CDR3 sequence (DNA): TGTGCCAGCTCCCCCAATACCCATACGAGTGGGGTCGGGACCTACGAGCAGTACTTC.

The rearrangement links TRBV10-2 to TRBJ2-1, with 11 bases that match TRBD2. Germline V CDR1 and CDR2: WSHSY, SAAADI. CDR3 length: 16 residues. V dropped 2 bases and J dropped 2; count of bases not matched to a gene: 2. Written as DNA, the CDR3 is TGCGCCAGCAGTGAGGGACTAGCGGGTACCTACAATGAGCAGTTCTTC. Translating it yields CASSEGLAGTYNEQFF.